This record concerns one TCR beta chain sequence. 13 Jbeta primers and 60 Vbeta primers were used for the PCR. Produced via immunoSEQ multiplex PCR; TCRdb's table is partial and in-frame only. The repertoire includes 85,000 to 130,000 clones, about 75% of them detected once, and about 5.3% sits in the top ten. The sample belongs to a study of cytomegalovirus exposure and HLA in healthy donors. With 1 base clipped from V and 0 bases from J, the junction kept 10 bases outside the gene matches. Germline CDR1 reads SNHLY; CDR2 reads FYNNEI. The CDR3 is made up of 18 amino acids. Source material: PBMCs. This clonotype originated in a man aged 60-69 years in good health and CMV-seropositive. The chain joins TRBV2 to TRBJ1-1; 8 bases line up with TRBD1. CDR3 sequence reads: CASSEGTGSYRMNTEAFF. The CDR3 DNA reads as TGTGCCAGCAGTGAAGGGACAGGGAGTTATCGAATGAACACTGAAGCTTTCTTT.